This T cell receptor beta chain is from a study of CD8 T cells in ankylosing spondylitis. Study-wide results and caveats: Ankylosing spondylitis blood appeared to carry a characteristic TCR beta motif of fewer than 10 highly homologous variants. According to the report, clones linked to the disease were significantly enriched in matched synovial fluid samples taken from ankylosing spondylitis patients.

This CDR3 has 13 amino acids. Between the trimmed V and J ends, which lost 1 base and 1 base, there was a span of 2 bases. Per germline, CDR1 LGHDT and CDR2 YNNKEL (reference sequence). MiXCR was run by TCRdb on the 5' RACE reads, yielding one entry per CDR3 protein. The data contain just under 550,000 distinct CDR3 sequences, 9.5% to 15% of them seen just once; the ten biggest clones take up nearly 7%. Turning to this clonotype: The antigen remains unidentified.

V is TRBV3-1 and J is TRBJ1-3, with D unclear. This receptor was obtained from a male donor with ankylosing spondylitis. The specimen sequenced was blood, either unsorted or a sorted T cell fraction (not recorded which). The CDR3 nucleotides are TGTGCCAGCAGCCAAGGTTCTGGAAACACCATATATTTT. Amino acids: CASSQGSGNTIYF.